This record covers a single T cell receptor (beta chain). Its antigen target is currently unknown. One base away there is no much larger clone; base qualities are not given. The data were taken from a study of identifying expanded T cells in peripheral blood (dated by TCRdb to between 2017 and 2020). Study-wide context: Separate aliquots of the same genomic DNA pool were sequenced to produce technical replicates, and four replicates were compared in pairs. Overall results and qualifications from the work: Across all healthy donors, variance in clone template counts between roughly two-week samples was found to increase significantly with total template count. The binomial model flagged 0.9 to 1.5 differentially abundant clones between technical replicates but 15 to 17 over approximately 2 weeks and 19 over approximately 4 weeks. The authors expected that biological variance in healthy repertoires might rise further over much longer intervals, such as months to years. Across all healthy-donor time intervals, the beta-binomial model significantly cut both the number of clones called differentially abundant and the false-positive rate.

The CDR3 contains 14 residues, cysteine and phenylalanine counted. Only CDR3 DNA remains: 42 bases, in frame from the first base. V sheds 6 bases and J sheds 1 base, leaving 12 bases between their ends. CDR1 and CDR2, per the germline V gene (reference sequence), are MNHNY and SVGAGI. No immune events, such as infections, were documented for the healthy donors during the collection period. To calibrate time-dependent variance in a beta-binomial model of T-cell clone differential abundance, blood repertoires from healthy donors were used as a training cohort. The training cohort comprised 10 or so healthy donors, 3 female and 7 male. An age range of roughly 25 to 65 years, with an average of roughly 40 years, was recorded for the donors. Obtained from a commercial supplier, whole blood was collected from each healthy donor at three time points set about two weeks apart. For immunosequencing, genomic DNA was extracted from unsorted whole blood.

TCRbeta CDR3 regions were profiled by bias-controlled multiplex PCR amplification of genomic DNA with the immunoSEQ Assay. Per the authors' processing: The absolute abundance of each unique TCRbeta CDR3 region was quantified after sequences were collapsed and filtered. Differential abundance was tested with a binomial (Fisher-equivalent) model and with a beta-binomial model adding time-dependent variance fitted from healthy donors. Clones with fewer than 5 combined templates were removed, and differential abundance was called for clones with a Benjamini-Hochberg FDR below 0.01. Beta-binomial variance was modeled as a function of total template count across the two samples using the form v = (b*log(k)+a)^2. TCRdb limited this immuneACCESS table to in-frame rearrangements with V and J called. A share of clones is missing; checked studies link under half to unresolved V genes, and the rest is unexplained. The DNA was the basis for D and trimming; V, J and clone size are from that table. The sample contains over 65,000 clones, over 85% of them found a single time. In total, the top ten clones hold approximately 7% of the sample.

Sequenced material: blood. The origin of this receptor is a person between 18 and 69 years old in good health. The rearranged segments are TRBV6-6 and TRBJ1-1; confidence is insufficient to name the D gene. The CDR3 protein is CASRPPLGNTEAFF. The nucleotide sequence reads as follows: TGTGCCAGCAGGCCTCCCTTGGGGAACACTGAAGCTTTCTTT.